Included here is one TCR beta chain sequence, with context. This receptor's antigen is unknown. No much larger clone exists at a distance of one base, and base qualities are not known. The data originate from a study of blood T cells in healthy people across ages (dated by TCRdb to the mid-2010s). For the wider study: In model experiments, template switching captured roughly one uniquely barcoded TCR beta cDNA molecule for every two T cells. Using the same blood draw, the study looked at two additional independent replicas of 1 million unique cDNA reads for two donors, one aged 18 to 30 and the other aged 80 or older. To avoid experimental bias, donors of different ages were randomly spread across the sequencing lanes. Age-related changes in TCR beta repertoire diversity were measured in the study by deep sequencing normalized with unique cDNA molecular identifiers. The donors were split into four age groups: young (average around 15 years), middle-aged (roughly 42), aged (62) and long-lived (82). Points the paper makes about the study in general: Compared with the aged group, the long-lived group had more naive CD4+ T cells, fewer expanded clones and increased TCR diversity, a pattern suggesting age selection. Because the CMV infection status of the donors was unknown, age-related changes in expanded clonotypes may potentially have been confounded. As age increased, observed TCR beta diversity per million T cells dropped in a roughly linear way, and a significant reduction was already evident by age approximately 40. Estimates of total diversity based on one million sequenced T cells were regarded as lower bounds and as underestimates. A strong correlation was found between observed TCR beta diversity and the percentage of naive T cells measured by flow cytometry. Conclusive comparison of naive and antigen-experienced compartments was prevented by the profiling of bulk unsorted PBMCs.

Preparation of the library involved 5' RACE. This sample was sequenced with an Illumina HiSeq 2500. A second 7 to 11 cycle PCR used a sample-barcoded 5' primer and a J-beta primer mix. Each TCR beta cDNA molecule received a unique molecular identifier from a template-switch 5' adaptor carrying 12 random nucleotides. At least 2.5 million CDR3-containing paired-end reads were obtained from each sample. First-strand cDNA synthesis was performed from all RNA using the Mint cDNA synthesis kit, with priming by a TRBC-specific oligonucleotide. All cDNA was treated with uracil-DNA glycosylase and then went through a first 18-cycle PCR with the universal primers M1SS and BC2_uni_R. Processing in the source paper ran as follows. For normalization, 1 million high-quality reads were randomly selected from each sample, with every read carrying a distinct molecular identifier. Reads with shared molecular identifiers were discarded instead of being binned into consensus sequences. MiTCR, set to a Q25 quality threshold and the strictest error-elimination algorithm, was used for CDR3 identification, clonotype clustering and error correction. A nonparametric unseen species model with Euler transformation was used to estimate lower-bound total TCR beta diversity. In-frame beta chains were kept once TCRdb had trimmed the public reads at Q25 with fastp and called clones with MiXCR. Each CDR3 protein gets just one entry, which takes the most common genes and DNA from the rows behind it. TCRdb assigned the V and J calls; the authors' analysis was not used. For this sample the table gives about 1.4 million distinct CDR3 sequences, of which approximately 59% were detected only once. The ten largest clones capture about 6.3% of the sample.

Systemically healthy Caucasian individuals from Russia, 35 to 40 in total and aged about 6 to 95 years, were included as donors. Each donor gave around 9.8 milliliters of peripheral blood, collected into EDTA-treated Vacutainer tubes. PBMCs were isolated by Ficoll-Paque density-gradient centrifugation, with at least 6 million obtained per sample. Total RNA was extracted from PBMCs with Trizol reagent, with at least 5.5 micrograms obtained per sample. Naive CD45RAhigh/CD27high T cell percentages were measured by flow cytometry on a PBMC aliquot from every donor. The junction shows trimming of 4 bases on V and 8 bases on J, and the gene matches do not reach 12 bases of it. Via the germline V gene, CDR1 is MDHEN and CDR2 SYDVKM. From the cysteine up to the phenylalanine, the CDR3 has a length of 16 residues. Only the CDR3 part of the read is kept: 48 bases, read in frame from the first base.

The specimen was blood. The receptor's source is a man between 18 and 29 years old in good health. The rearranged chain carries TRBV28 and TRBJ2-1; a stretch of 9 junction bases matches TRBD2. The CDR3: CASSSTLAGDGDEQFF. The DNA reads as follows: TGTGCCAGCAGTTCCACCTTAGCGGGAGATGGGGATGAGCAGTTCTTC.